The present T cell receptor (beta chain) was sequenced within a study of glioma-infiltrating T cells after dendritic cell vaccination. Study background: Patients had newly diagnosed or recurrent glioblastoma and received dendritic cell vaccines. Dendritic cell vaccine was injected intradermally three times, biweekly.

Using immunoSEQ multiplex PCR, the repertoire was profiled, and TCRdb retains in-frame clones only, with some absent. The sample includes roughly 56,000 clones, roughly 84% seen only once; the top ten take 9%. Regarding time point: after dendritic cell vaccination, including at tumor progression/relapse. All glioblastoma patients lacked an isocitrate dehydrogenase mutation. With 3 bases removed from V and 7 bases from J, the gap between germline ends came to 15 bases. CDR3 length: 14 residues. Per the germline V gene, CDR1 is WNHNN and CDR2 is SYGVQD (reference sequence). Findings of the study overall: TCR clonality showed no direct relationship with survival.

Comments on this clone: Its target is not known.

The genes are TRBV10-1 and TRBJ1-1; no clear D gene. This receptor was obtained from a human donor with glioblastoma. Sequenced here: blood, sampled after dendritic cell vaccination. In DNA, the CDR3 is TGCGCCAGCAGTGATTCGATTGGAGACGGTGAAGCTTTCTTT. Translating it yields CASSDSIGDGEAFF.